This TCR beta chain is drawn from a study of cytomegalovirus exposure and HLA in healthy donors (TCRdb year 2017). As for the study more broadly: According to an earlier analysis of a few hundred of the donors, some 180 million T cells yielded 120 million or so unique TCR beta sequences and about 300 Gb of sequence data. In addition to the first cohort of approximately 650 subjects, a separate validation cohort of under 150 different subjects was used. The study aimed to test whether signatures of past pathogen exposure could be identified by cataloging public T cell receptors. Four or five DR-DQ haplotypes were handled as single units for association and clustering, since linkage in the cohort was strong. The study combined high-throughput TCR immunosequencing, statistical association of individual TCRs with disease status, and machine learning to predict cytomegalovirus infection status. Across about 370 genotyped donors of the cohort, an average of roughly 250,000 unique TCR beta nucleotide sequences per donor were sequenced, and roughly 20% of those sequences were non-productive. Class I and class II HLA loci were covered by the typing at four-digit resolution. Donor age, sex, ethnicity and CMV serostatus were compiled together with the repertoire data. Roughly 310 gigabases of sequencing data and tens of millions of unique TCR sequences were included in an early release covering 550 to 800 HLA-typed donors. A later analysis re-analyzed previously published TCR beta repertoires from roughly 630 donors and added high-resolution HLA genotyping to study TCR occurrence patterns. Typing coverage differed by locus: A, B, C, DRB1 and DQB1 were typed in roughly 629-640 donors, DQA1 in roughly 510, DPA1 in 600 to 610, and DPB1 in approximately 450. In the later analysis, no new phenotypic data were used to find candidate immune exposures; instead, reliance was placed on TCR beta sequences and their occurrence across donors. To decide whether each TCR beta V gene segment behaved as functional or pseudogenic, an earlier analysis of nearly 600 of the donors relied on high-throughput TCR beta sequencing. The study profiled the T cell repertoires of more than 500 subjects by immunosequencing and related them to cytomegalovirus serostatus. Every repertoire in the discovery cohort had been generated on one and the same sequencing platform. A later genetic analysis used genome-wide SNP genotypes for 398 of the 666 donors, treating that subset as a discovery cohort. Of the 300 to 500 genotyped donors, 75% to 85% were placed in the genetic ancestry cluster associated with self-reported Caucasian donors. The study at large found these results: When HLA alleles, especially DR and DQ, strongly co-occurred, attributing TCR associations to individual alleles was difficult. Some IMGT-functional V segments, including TRBV6-2 and TRBV6-3, could not be told apart with the 87-base-pair reads, so those segments were excluded. In both the original and validation cohorts, the classifier was reported to diagnose cytomegalovirus status with high specificity and sensitivity. Presence/absence analyses assumed roughly uniform sequencing depth across donors, an assumption that may not hold. The only immune exposure information available for the cohort was CMV serostatus. Most TCR sequences were observed very rarely across donors, whereas some public TCRs were present in many individuals. A later analysis found that most CMV-associated TCR beta chains appeared HLA-restricted, with HLA associations seemingly driven largely by CMV exposure. The earlier analysis of 587 of the donors excluded about 16 rarely observed V segments, including chromosome 9 orphons, because counts were too low. In a later analysis, over 15,000 TCR beta sequences were associated with specific HLA alleles at a false discovery rate of 0.05. The cohort was sequenced for TCR beta chains only, and without alpha or paired-chain data the features that could be detected were limited. A further reported finding was that TCR beta sequences accurately predicted the HLA-A and HLA-B alleles for most subjects in the first cohort. In a later analysis, several top co-occurrence clusters were reported to appear linked to parvovirus B19, influenza, CMV and Epstein-Barr virus. In an earlier analysis of about 600 of the donors, most TCR beta V segments appeared in productive rearrangements about 90% or about 30% of the time, broadly matching IMGT annotations. Because HLA typing was missing for some donors at each locus, association tests included only the typed subset. A later analysis found that TCR association rates varied across HLA loci, with DRB1 alleles showing the most associated TCRs and HLA-C alleles the fewest. In a later analysis, HLA-associated TCR beta chains were found to be more clonally expanded and to have lower generation probabilities than equally common non-associated chains. The authors suggested that the approach could potentially be generalized to other disease states and immunological phenotypes. Linkage disequilibrium might explain the correlated functional status among segregating V segments, but an unknown experimental factor could not be ruled out. A total of about 180 TCR beta chains were listed by the study as associated with cytomegalovirus. V-gene and J-gene trimming of TCR beta chains was associated with a missense DCLRE1C variant in a later genetic analysis, and the association was replicated in an independent cohort. A later genetic analysis reported fewer N-insertions in productive TCRs among donors in an Asian-associated ancestry cluster than the roughly 700-donor mean. A group of highly shared sequence variants was considered likely to be a technical artifact of the sequencing pipeline. A few of the identified cytomegalovirus-associated TCR beta chains were confirmed in vitro to be specific for cytomegalovirus antigens.

The germline ends are 23 bases apart after V is trimmed by 3 bases and J by 5 bases. The germline V gene provides CDR1 SNHLY and CDR2 FYNNEI. The CDR3 covers 17 residues, taking in both the cysteine and the phenylalanine. Just the 51-base CDR3 DNA is kept, in frame starting at base 1. The cohort comprised under 700 healthy bone marrow donors. At the time of sampling, every cohort member was nominally healthy, though immune exposures that went unrecorded were likely present. The donor was CMV seronegative and belonged to the group of under 400 seronegative cohort members. Each donor provided a peripheral blood sample, and peripheral blood mononuclear cells were used for TCR beta sequencing. Genomic DNA was extracted from the blood cell samples with the Qiagen DNeasy Blood Extraction Kit. With respect to this clone: Its antigen is currently not known. The sample holds no much larger clone one base away, and base qualities are not on file.

Receptor amplification or capture employed the immunoSEQ multiplex PCR assay. For the multiplex PCR, a mixture combining 60 forward primers for TCR Vbeta segments and 13 reverse primers for TCR Jbeta segments was used. Amplification of the CDR3 region of rearranged TCR beta genes was performed with a multiplex PCR assay on genomic DNA. On the Illumina HiSeq System, the amplified TCR beta libraries were sequenced as 87-base-pair reads. In the authors' own workflow: A later analysis tallied approximately 87 million unique TCR beta chains across the 700 or so repertoires, and roughly 11 million of those chains were shared by two or more donors. Raw reads were error-corrected and collapsed into unique sequences with a nearest-neighbor algorithm that merged closely related sequences to remove PCR and sequencing errors. V, D and J gene segments were assigned by aligning CDR3 sequences to IMGT reference sequences. For a sequence to be retained, a match of at least six nucleotides to both a V gene segment and a J gene segment was required. A rearrangement was called productive if the CDR3 had no stop codons and remained in frame with V and J, and every other rearrangement was called non-productive. CDR3 was defined by IMGT convention, running from the second conserved V-encoded cysteine to the conserved J-encoded phenylalanine. The earlier analysis of some 550 of the donors excluded any sequence lacking an unambiguous match to a single V gene segment. In an earlier analysis of some 590 of the donors, a V segment was called functional when productive rearrangements were above 56.7%, and segregating when the standard deviation between donors exceeded 5%. A statistical classification framework was built for diagnosing cytomegalovirus status from the catalog of TCR beta chain sequences. A later analysis assigned V and J genes by comparing TCR nucleotide sequences with IMGT/GENE-DB human TR gene sequences. A later analysis assigned CDR3 sequences and most-parsimonious VDJ recombination scenarios with the TCRdist pipeline. In a later analysis, each TCR beta chain was defined by its CDR3 amino acid sequence together with its V-gene family, and reads lacking a unique V-gene family were excluded. In a later analysis, approximately 590 highly shared, low-generation-probability nucleotide sequences were removed to address suspected cross-contamination and a sequencing artifact. In a later analysis, a clonal expansion index was calculated for each public chain from normalized within-repertoire ranks of inferred template counts. In a later analysis, generation probabilities were computed with a VDJ recombination model fitted to out-of-frame rearrangements, and the resulting probabilities were checked against IGoR. In a later analysis, hypergeometric tests were used to score TCR-TCR, TCR-HLA and TCR-CMV co-occurrence, with a repertoire-size bias correction applied to TCR pairs. False discovery rates were estimated in a later analysis by permuting HLA or CMV assignments 20 times. In a later analysis, co-occurring TCRs were grouped using DBSCAN, with TCRdist sequence similarity added in when clustering inside HLA-allele-positive subsets. Repertoires with fewer than 30,000 or more than 120,000 public chains, plus five repertoires with anomalous nucleotide sharing, were excluded from co-occurrence clustering. Imported from immuneACCESS, the table was reduced by TCRdb to in-frame sequences with V and J called. These copies leave out some clones; in studies compared against another copy, an unresolved V gene accounts for under half, and the cause of the remainder is not known. That table gives V, J and clone size, and the DNA gave D and trimming. The sample table shows roughly 130,000 clones, and around three quarters are seen once. The top ten constitute roughly 3.5% of the sample.

The chain is encoded by TRBV2 joined to TRBJ2-7, and TRBD2 may be the D gene, going by 6 matching bases. Sequencing used PBMCs. This TCR was sampled from a male donor in good health and CMV-seronegative. The CDR3 amino acid sequence is: CASSESPTGAARDEQYF. The nucleotide sequence reads as follows: TGTGCCAGCAGTGAGTCCCCTACGGGAGCTGCTCGCGACGAGCAGTACTTC.